Listed below are T cell receptor beta chains from one sample, sequenced in a study of T cell responses to AZD1222 COVID-19 vaccine. The table came from immunoSEQ multiplex PCR; TCRdb's copy has only in-frame clones and leaves some out. The sample has roughly 120,000 clones, roughly nine tenths seen once. The input for sequencing was peripheral blood, taken 28 days after the second AZD1222 dose. All receptors come from an adult who received the AZD1222 COVID-19 vaccine. CDR3s include the opening cysteine and the closing phenylalanine or tryptophan. D genes are given only for firm matches. Clone size is given for some rows only: seen once, a few or many times, or a class if the clone is expanded.

TRBJ1-1	NA	NA	TRBV25-1	TGTGCCAGCAGTGGACTCGCGATGAACACTGAAGCTTTCTTT	CASSGLAMNTEAFF
TRBJ2-3	NA	NA	TRBV11-3	TGTGCCAGCAGCCCCCAAGGGGCAGATACGCAGTATTTT	CASSPQGADTQYF
TRBJ1-4	TRBD1	NA	TRBV19	TGTGCCAGTAGTATAAAGGGGGCCCAAAATGAAAAACTGTTTTTT	CASSIKGAQNEKLFF
TRBJ2-7	TRBD2	NA	TRBV27	TGTGCCAGCAGTGCAGCCAGCGGGAGAGTTTACGAGCAGTACTTC	CASSAASGRVYEQYF
TRBJ2-7	TRBD1	NA	TRBV19	TGTGCCAGTAGTATGACAGGGGTCCCCTACGAGCAGTACTTC	CASSMTGVPYEQYF
TRBJ2-2	NA	NA	TRBV7-9	TGTGCCAGCAGCTTTTTCAGGGACGGCGGGGAGCTGTTTTTT	CASSFFRDGGELFF
TRBJ2-1	TRBD2	NA	TRBV9	TGTGCCAGCAGCGTAAGCGGGAGGGAAGATGAGCAGTTCTTC	CASSVSGREDEQFF
TRBJ1-4	TRBD1	once	TRBV4-1	TGCGCCAGCAGCCAAGTGGGACAGGGGTGGATCGAAAAACTGTTTTTT	CASSQVGQGWIEKLFF
TRBJ2-1	TRBD2	NA	TRBV27	TGTGCCAGCATCTCGGGGCGGGAGGGCTTAGATGAGCAGTTCTTC	CASISGREGLDEQFF
TRBJ1-4	NA	NA	TRBV9	TGTGCCAGCAGCGTGTCTGGTGTGAACGAAAAACTGTTTTTT	CASSVSGVNEKLFF
TRBJ1-3	NA	NA	TRBV5-1	TGCGCCAGCAGCTTGTCTGTTTCTGGAAACACCATATATTTT	CASSLSVSGNTIYF
TRBJ1-6	NA	NA	TRBV28	TGTGCCAGCAGTTTGGGTGGGAAACATTCACCCCTCCACTTT	CASSLGGKHSPLHF
TRBJ1-1	NA	NA	TRBV6-2/TRBV6-3	TGTGCCAGCAGTTACTCATGGTCGTATGAAGCTTTCTTT	CASSYSWSYEAFF
TRBJ2-2	NA	NA	TRBV1	TGCACCAGCAGCCCTGGGGGGCTTCGTGACGGGGAGCTGTTTTTT	CTSSPGGLRDGELFF
TRBJ1-5	NA	NA	TRBV19	TGTGCCAGTGGGGACATCAATAGCAATCAGCCCCAGCATTTT	CASGDINSNQPQHF
TRBJ2-2	TRBD2	NA	TRBV6-2/TRBV6-3	TGTGCCAGCAGTTCGTTAGCGGGAGACACCGGGGAGCTGTTTTTT	CASSSLAGDTGELFF
TRBJ2-5	NA	NA	TRBV21-1	TGTGCCAGCAGCACTCCCCGGGACAGGGGGCGAGAGACCCAGTACTTC	CASSTPRDRGRETQYF
TRBJ1-4	NA	once	TRBV21-1	TGTGCCAGCAGCAAAGCGTACAGGGGTGCTAATGAAAAACTGTTTTTT	CASSKAYRGANEKLFF
TRBJ2-5	TRBD2	NA	TRBV7-9	TGTGCCAGCAGCTTGGGAGGGGAAGAGACCCAGTACTTC	CASSLGGEETQYF
TRBJ2-7	TRBD1	NA	TRBV28	TGTGCCAGCAGTCCCGGGACAGGAGGTTACGAGCAGTACTTC	CASSPGTGGYEQYF
TRBJ2-5	TRBD2	NA	TRBV10-2	TGCGCCAGCAGTCAACCAGGGACTAGCGGAGGGATCCAAGAGACCCAGTACTTC	CASSQPGTSGGIQETQYF
TRBJ2-7	TRBD2	NA	TRBV10-1	TGCGCCAGCAGCGCCGGGACTAATTACTACGAGCAGTACTTC	CASSAGTNYYEQYF
TRBJ1-5	TRBD1	NA	TRBV19	TGTGCCAGTAGCTCAGGGACAGGGTCTCAGCCCCAGCATTTT	CASSSGTGSQPQHF
TRBJ1-1	NA	few	TRBV10-1	TGCGCCAGCAGTGAGTCCTCCGGGAGCCCTGAAGCTTTCTTT	CASSESSGSPEAFF
TRBJ1-5	TRBD1	NA	TRBV11-3	TGTGCCAGCAGCTTAGTAGGGGGCGCCGGCAATCAGCCCCAGCATTTT	CASSLVGGAGNQPQHF
TRBJ2-2	TRBD2	NA	TRBV29-1	TGCAGCGTGACGGTTAGCGGGAGTGCAAACACCGGGGAGCTGTTTTTT	CSVTVSGSANTGELFF
TRBJ2-3	NA	NA	TRBV2	TGTGCCAGTAAAGGCCCCACCACAGGAGATACGCAGTATTTT	CASKGPTTGDTQYF
TRBJ2-1	NA	NA	TRBV29-1	TGCAGCGTTGTGCGAGCGGAAGGATACAATGAGCAGTTCTTC	CSVVRAEGYNEQFF
TRBJ1-5	NA	NA	TRBV18	TGTGCCAGCTCACCTCGGACAGATCAGCCCCAGCATTTT	CASSPRTDQPQHF
TRBJ2-7	TRBD2	once	TRBV7-9	TGTGCCAGCAGCCTGAAGGCTAGCGGGAGGGTTAGCTACGAGCAGTACTTC	CASSLKASGRVSYEQYF
TRBJ2-5	NA	once	TRBV6-5	TGTGCCAGCAGTCTAGGGGACGGTGGAAGGGAGACCCAGTACTTC	CASSLGDGGRETQYF
TRBJ1-6	TRBD1	NA	TRBV6-6	TGTGCCAGCAGTCCCCGGGACAGAGATAATTCACCCCTCCACTTT	CASSPRDRDNSPLHF
TRBJ2-3	TRBD2	NA	TRBV28	TGTGCCAGCAGTCTGAACAGGGGGTGGACTAGCGGAACCACAGATACGCAGTATTTT	CASSLNRGWTSGTTDTQYF
TRBJ1-5	NA	NA	TRBV18	TGTGCCAGCTCACCACAGGGTTTAAGCAATCAGCCCCAGCATTTT	CASSPQGLSNQPQHF
TRBJ2-7	NA	NA	TRBV9	TGTGCCAGCAGCCCGAGGGGCCTTACAGCCTACGAGCAGTACTTC	CASSPRGLTAYEQYF
TRBJ2-7	NA	NA	TRBV7-9	TGTGCCAGCAGCTTTAACAGGGACGACCACGAGCAGTACTTC	CASSFNRDDHEQYF